A single sample is the source of the 21 T cell receptor beta chains below, sequenced in a study of T cell clonality in common variable immunodeficiency. General study results and limits: Reportedly, TCR beta sequences from common variable immunodeficiency showed fewer deletions and N-nucleotide insertions.

For these receptors, no antigen is known. Profiling relied on immunoSEQ multiplex PCR, and the TCRdb table lists in-frame clones only, not all of them. The sample yields about 34,000 clones, without any singletons. Sequencing was done on a sample of peripheral blood mononuclear cells. These receptors originate from a human donor with common variable immunodeficiency.

This clone was counted ten times or more. The CDR3 goes on 3 residues after the read ends, and that part is filled in from the germline J gene. The chain uses TRBV30 and TRBJ2-7; 7 positions agree with TRBD2. Trimming removed 0 bases from V and 2 bases from J; junction bases left unmatched: 7. Germline lookup yields CDR1 GTSNPN and CDR2 SVGIG (reference sequence). The CDR3 extends over 15 amino acids. The CDR3 protein is CAWSVLLAGAYEQYF. Incomplete CDR3 DNA: TGTGCCTGGAGTGTACTGCTCGCGGGAGCCTACGAG.

In this sample, this clone turned up a few times. The CDR3 end lies 3 residues beyond the end of the read and is filled in from the germline J gene. V usage is TRBV13 and J usage is TRBJ2-5, with D perhaps TRBD2 (7 bases). Germline V CDR1 and CDR2: PRHDT, FYEKMQ (reference sequence). CDR3 size: 15 residues. Trimming took off 4 bases at V and 1 base at J, with 13 bases between the two ends. The DNA read from the CDR3 is TGTGCCAGCAGCTCCGAGGGGGGGGGCCAAGAGACC. Translation gives CASSSEGGGQET. The whole CDR3 region reads CASSSEGGGQETQYF. Full variable domain (outside the CDR3, taken from reference TRBV13 and TRBJ2-5): AAGVIQSPRHLIKEKRETATLKCYPIPRHDTVYWYQQGPGQDPQFLISFYEKMQSDKGSIPDRFSAQQFSDYHSELNMSSLELGDSALYFCASSSEGGGQETQYFGPGTRLLVL.

The sample holds many counts of this clone. The CDR3 end falls 3 residues outside the read, so it is completed with the germline J gene. The chain carries TRBV5-6 and TRBJ2-5, with 10 bases matching TRBD1. V shed 4 bases, J shed 4 bases, and the junction held 4 bases outside the gene matches. Germline values: CDR1 SGHDT, CDR2 YYEEEE. This CDR3 has 14 amino acids. CDR3 residues: CASSTGTGVETQYF. The covered CDR3 bases are TGTGCCAGCAGCACCGGGACAGGGGTAGAGACC.

This clone was counted ten times or more. Read coverage stops 3 residues before the CDR3 terminus; the germline J gene supplies the remainder. V and J are TRBV12-3 or TRBV12-4 and TRBJ2-1, with 9 bases fitting TRBD2. The CDR3 covers 15 residues. The trim removed 5 bases at V and 8 bases at J, leaving 10 bases unmatched. Partial CDR3 DNA: TGTGCCAGCAGTGGGACTAGCCTGGCTTTAGATGAG. This codes for CASSGTSLALDE. The full CDR3 sequence reads CASSGTSLALDEQFF.

This clone was observed many times. The read ends 3 residues before the CDR3 terminus; that terminus is restored from the germline J gene. The chain carries TRBV7-2 and TRBJ2-1, with 11 bases that match TRBD2. Trimming took 5 bases from V and 6 from J; bases not matched to a gene: 6. The CDR3 extends over 15 amino acids. In germline, CDR1 is SGHTA, CDR2 FQGNSA. The part of the CDR3 DNA that was read is TGTGCCAGCAGCCTACTAGCGGGAGTAGGCAATGAG. Protein product: CASSLLAGVGNE. The whole CDR3 protein reads CASSLLAGVGNEQFF. The variable domain in full, with the rest retrieved from reference TRBV7-2 and TRBJ2-1, is GAGVSQSPSNKVTEKGKDVELRCDPISGHTALYWYRQSLGQGLEFLIYFQGNSAPDKSGLPSDRFSAERTGGSVSTLTIQRTQQEDSAVYLCASSLLAGVGNEQFFGPGTRLTVL.

A word on this clone: The CDR3 extends 3 residues past the end of the read, so its final part is completed from the germline J gene. The chain has TRBV30 and TRBJ1-2; 9 bases agree with TRBD1. Per germline, CDR1 GTSNPN and CDR2 SVGIG (reference sequence). Trimming removed 4 bases from V and 2 bases from J; junction bases left unmatched: 8. The CDR3 consists of 15 residues. The CDR3 spells CAWTLRDRENYGYTF. Partial CDR3 DNA: TGTGCCTGGACCCTCCGGGACAGGGAAAACTATGGC.

This clone was recorded many times. The read terminates 3 residues before the CDR3 end, so the remaining end is supplied by the germline J gene. The chain links TRBV5-4 to TRBJ1-5; perhaps TRBD1 as D (6 bases). Germline CDR1 is SGHNT and CDR2 is YYREEE (reference sequence). The length of the CDR3 is 14 residues. The germline V and J ends were trimmed by 0 bases and 6 bases, with 10 bases remaining between them. The CDR3 loop reads CASSLDREGQPQHF. CDR3 DNA, as far as it was read: TGTGCCAGCAGCTTGGACAGGGAGGGTCAGCCC.

This clone was seen at least ten times. The read ends 3 residues early relative to the CDR3; the germline J gene fills the gap. The chain joins TRBV6-2 or TRBV6-3 to TRBJ1-1; D may be TRBD1 (5 bases). The CDR3 is made up of 14 amino acids. CDR1 and CDR2 from the germline V gene are MNHEY and SVGEGT. The V and J ends lost 4 bases and 5 bases respectively, with 14 bases between them. CDR3 DNA, as far as it was read: TGTGCCAGCAGTTTCGGGGGAGAAGGGACTGAA. Translation gives CASSFGGEGTE. The whole CDR3 protein reads CASSFGGEGTEAFF.

A remark on this clone: The missing CDR3 end, 3 residues past where the read stops, is filled in from the germline J gene. The chain recombines TRBV5-1 with TRBJ1-5; tentative D call: TRBD1 (6 bases). The V gene lost 4 bases and the J gene lost 3 bases, with 8 bases spanning the gap. The CDR3 length is 13 residues. CDR1 SGHRS and CDR2 YFSETQ come from the germline V gene. The sequenced part of the CDR3 DNA is TGCGCCAGCAGCGAGGGGGACAATCAGCCC. As protein: CASSEGDNQP. The complete CDR3 reads CASSEGDNQPQHF.

Remarks on this clone: Read data end 3 residues before the CDR3 end; the end is taken from the germline J gene. This chain connects TRBV5-1 to TRBJ2-7; D is unresolved. The CDR3 sequence is 14 residues long. Trimming pared 2 bases from V and 3 bases from J, leaving 12 bases between. From germline, CDR1 is SGHRS and CDR2 YFSETQ. The CDR3 sequence is CASSFSKPFYEQYF. The DNA read from the CDR3 is TGCGCCAGCAGCTTTTCCAAGCCATTCTACGAG.

This clone has just a few counts. The sequenced CDR3 bases are TGTGCCTGGAGAGTCAGGGGGCCGAACACTGAA. Its translation: CAWRVRGPNTE. The full CDR3 reads CAWRVRGPNTEAFF. This chain links TRBV30 with TRBJ1-1; 8 positions agree with TRBD1. The read ends 3 residues early relative to the CDR3; the germline J gene fills the gap. The V gene's germline CDR1 is GTSNPN and CDR2 SVGIG (reference sequence). The CDR3 sequence is 14 residues long. Trimming cost V 3 bases and J 1 base; bases outside gene matches: 4.

In this sample, this clone turned up a few times. The read stops 3 residues short of the end of the CDR3; the missing end is completed from the germline J gene. The genes are TRBV30 and TRBJ1-4; possibly TRBD1 for D (5 bases). V was shortened by 3 bases and J by 1 base, with 18 bases between the two germline ends. This CDR3 has 17 residues. Germline CDR1 GTSNPN, CDR2 SVGIG (reference sequence). CDR3 loop: CAWRERRGAITNEKLFF. Incomplete CDR3 DNA: TGTGCCTGGAGGGAACGGAGAGGGGCCATAACTAATGAAAAA.

This clone was observed many times. The DNA read from the CDR3 is TGTGCCAGCAGTTCCGGACAGGGAGGGACCGGGGAG. This codes for CASSSGQGGTGE. The CDR3 in its entirety is CASSSGQGGTGELFF. The chain recombines TRBV12-3 or TRBV12-4 with TRBJ2-2; weak D call: TRBD1 (8 bases). Coverage ceases 3 residues before the CDR3 finishes, and the germline J gene fills in the end. The CDR3 is 15 residues long. Trimming shortened V by 4 bases and J by 5 bases, and 14 bases separated the two germline ends.

This clone was observed at least ten times. The read ends 3 residues early relative to the CDR3; the germline J gene fills the gap. The chain joins TRBV5-1 to TRBJ2-1; D not resolved. V lost 0 bases and J 1 base, leaving 8 bases between the germline ends. Germline values: CDR1 SGHRS, CDR2 YFSETQ. The CDR3 sequence is 15 residues long. The CDR3 bases that were read are TGCGCCAGCAGCTTGGAACCGGTTTCCTACAATGAG. Its translation: CASSLEPVSYNE. In full, the CDR3 is CASSLEPVSYNEQFF.

This clone was observed a few times. The read ends 3 residues shy of where the CDR3 ends; the end is completed using the germline J gene. The chain joins TRBV5-1 to TRBJ2-1, with a possible D match to TRBD2 (5 bases). The germline V gene has CDR1 SGHRS and CDR2 YFSETQ. CDR3 length equals 16 residues. V shed 1 base and J shed 2 bases, with 13 bases lying between them. CDR3 DNA, as far as it was read: TGCGCCAGCAGCTTGTCTAGCAGCCCTCCCTACAATGAG. The encoded protein is CASSLSSSPPYNE. The full-length CDR3 reads as CASSLSSSPPYNEQFF.

This clone was detected many times. Read sequence stops 3 residues before the CDR3 end, and the germline J gene provides the missing end. V is TRBV30 and J is TRBJ2-7, with D unclear. The CDR3 contains 13 residues. V was trimmed by 0 bases and J by 4 bases, leaving 10 bases between them. CDR1 and CDR2 from the germline V gene are GTSNPN and SVGIG (reference sequence). This chain's CDR3 is CAWSVARGYEQYF. The CDR3 DNA, read in part, is TGTGCCTGGAGTGTAGCCCGTGGTTACGAG.

This clone has more than one count but fewer than ten. The read terminates 3 residues before the CDR3 end, so the remaining end is supplied by the germline J gene. This rearrangement joins TRBV20-1 to TRBJ1-1; D unclear. CDR3 length: 13 amino acids. V was pared by 5 bases and J by 0 bases, with 10 bases between. CDR1 DFQATT and CDR2 SNEGSKA come from the germline V gene (reference sequence). CDR3 DNA (partial): TGCAGTGCTCCCACGGGTATGAACACTGAA. It yields the protein CSAPTGMNTE. From start to end, the CDR3 is CSAPTGMNTEAFF.

This clone was seen more than once but under ten times. The CDR3 sequence is CASSEPARGRETQYF. Incomplete CDR3 DNA: TGTGCCAGTAGTGAACCGGCCAGGGGGCGAGAGACC. The chain has TRBV19 and TRBJ2-5; 8 bases line up with TRBD1. Read sequence stops 3 residues before the CDR3 end, and the germline J gene provides the missing end. CDR1 and CDR2 (germline): LNHDA, SQIVND (reference sequence). The V and J ends lost 5 bases and 4 bases, in that order; junction bases with no gene match: 9. The CDR3 totals 15 residues.

With respect to this clone: The read falls 3 residues short of the CDR3 end, and the missing part is taken from the germline J gene. The gene calls are TRBV6-2 or TRBV6-3 and TRBJ2-7; D gene uncertain. The CDR3 covers 14 residues. V lost 0 bases to trimming and J lost 2 bases, with 8 bases between them. The germline gives CDR1 MNHEY, CDR2 SVGEGT. The CDR3 sequence is CASSYSGLAYEQYF. The CDR3 bases that were read are TGTGCCAGCAGTTACTCAGGCCTAGCCTACGAG.

This clone has more than one count but fewer than ten. Read coverage stops 3 residues before the CDR3 terminus; the germline J gene supplies the remainder. The chain combines TRBV19 with TRBJ1-5; D might be TRBD1 (6 bases). Deletions cut 3 bases from V and 6 bases from J, with 12 bases between. Germline assignment: CDR1 LNHDA and CDR2 SQIVND (reference sequence). The CDR3 is made up of 14 amino acids. The CDR3 loop reads CASSIREGGQPQHF. Partial CDR3 DNA: TGTGCCAGTAGTATCAGGGAAGGGGGTCAGCCC.

About this clone: The CDR3 goes on 3 residues after the read ends, and that part is filled in from the germline J gene. The V call is TRBV30, the J call TRBJ2-1; TRBD2 matches at 14 bases. The V segment lost 2 bases and the J segment 7 bases; nucleotides outside the gene matches: 7. The CDR3 has 16 residues. CDR1 GTSNPN and CDR2 SVGIG come from the germline V gene (reference sequence). CDR3 region: CAWSLGGLAGENEQFF. CDR3 bases read: TGTGCCTGGAGTCTAGGGGGACTAGCGGGAGAAAATGAG.